The T cell receptor beta chain described here comes from a study of blood T cell repertoires in COVID-19. Trimming shortened V by 2 bases and J by 0 bases, and 14 bases separated the two germline ends. This CDR3 is built from 17 residues. CDR1 and CDR2 (germline): LNHDA, SQIVND (reference sequence). Profiled with immunoSEQ multiplex PCR; TCRdb holds only in-frame clones, not every one. This repertoire shows approximately 220,000 clones, roughly 80% found once; its top ten account for approximately 5%. Input material: PBMCs or T cells enriched from blood (not recorded which). The chain is built from TRBV19 and TRBJ1-5, with D maybe TRBD1 (5 bases). This sequence was found in a woman aged 50 to 60 who had been exposed to COVID-19. The CDR3 loop is CASSILTEGYSNQPQHF. The CDR3 DNA reads TGTGCCAGTAGTATACTTACGGAGGGGTATAGCAATCAGCCCCAGCATTTT.